This T cell receptor beta chain was sequenced in a study of shared clonotypes between healthy human individuals. Study-wide points: The sole specimen, blood, was sampled, and tissue repertoires likely differ. Generally, estimated richness proved larger in naive subsets than it did in memory subsets.

A remark on this clone: Its matching antigen is unknown.

Replicate PCRs from sorted subsets contained roughly 220 ng DNA, which is around 29,000 T cell genomes. Data came from immunoSEQ multiplex PCR; TCRdb stores just in-frame clones and leaves some out. The sample carries approximately 530,000 clones, approximately 95% recorded once. V was pared by 6 bases and J by 5 bases, with 4 bases of the junction left unmatched. From germline, CDR1 is MDHEN and CDR2 SYDVKM. The CDR3 consists of 14 residues. The TCR sequence derives from a woman under 40 in good health. Sequences were obtained from naive CD4+ T cells sorted from blood. This sample's subset: CD45RA+ positively selected. The chain carries TRBV28 and TRBJ2-2, with 9 bases that match TRBD1. Here the CDR3 reads CASRTGGRTGELFF. CDR3 sequence (DNA): TGTGCCAGCAGGACAGGGGGTCGGACCGGGGAGCTGTTTTTT.